The next 29 T cell receptor beta chains were all read from a single sample in a study of blood T cell repertoires in COVID-19. The table came from immunoSEQ multiplex PCR; TCRdb's copy has only in-frame clones and leaves some out. Of 100,000 to 120,000 clones listed, less than 85% were seen once; the top ten hold 3% to 4%. The material sequenced was peripheral blood. These receptors all come from a woman of 80 years or more with acute or convalescent COVID-19.

This clone was recorded many times. The V and J genes are TRBV7-2 and TRBJ2-2, with 7 bases aligning to TRBD2. Germline V gene data show CDR1 as SGHTA and CDR2 as FQGNSA. V shed 2 bases and J 5 bases; nucleotides not matched to a gene: 8. This CDR3 comprises 16 residues. CDR3 sequence (DNA): TGTGCCAGCAGCTTAAGTGCGGGAGTTGTGACCGGGGAGCTGTTTTTT. The encoded protein is CASSLSAGVVTGELFF.

This rearrangement joins TRBV12-5 to TRBJ1-1, with a weak D call TRBD1 (5 bases). V lost 1 base, J lost 6 bases, and 9 bases lay in between. Germline loops: CDR1 LGHNT, CDR2 FRNRAP. The CDR3 covers 13 residues. CDR3 amino acids: CASGLAEGAEAFF. CDR3 sequence (DNA): TGTGCTAGTGGTTTGGCCGAAGGGGCTGAAGCTTTCTTT.

The V call is TRBV18, the J call TRBJ2-3, with D uncertain. Germline loops: CDR1 KGHSH, CDR2 LQKENI. The CDR3 contains 13 residues. V gave up 8 bases and J gave up 0 bases, with 9 bases separating them. The CDR3 is CASVAPSTDTQYF. The CDR3 DNA is TGTGCCAGCGTAGCTCCTAGCACAGATACGCAGTATTTT. The full variable domain, in which reference TRBV18 and TRBJ2-3 provide the parts outside the CDR3, is NAGVMQNPRHLVRRRGQEARLRCSPMKGHSHVYWYRQLPEEGLKFMVYLQKENIIDESGMPKERFSAEFPKEGPSILRIQQVVRGDSAAYFCASVAPSTDTQYFGPGTRLTVL.

The CDR3 region is CASSQPDGRTSATLDTQYF. In DNA form, the CDR3 reads TGTGCCAGCAGCCAACCGGACGGAAGGACTAGCGCCACTTTGGATACGCAGTATTTT. The chain links TRBV27 to TRBJ2-3, with 9 bases identical to TRBD2. This CDR3 has 19 residues. CDR1 is MNHEY, CDR2 SMNVEV, per germline (reference sequence). V trimming: 6 bases; J trimming: 6 bases; junction bases outside the gene matches: 22.

The gene calls are TRBV5-1 and TRBJ1-2; unclear D gene. The V gene's germline CDR1 is SGHRS and CDR2 YFSETQ. V was pared by 0 bases and J by 0 bases, with 12 bases between. This CDR3 region has 16 residues. In DNA form, the CDR3 reads TGCGCCAGCAGCTTGGTTTCGGGAGACCCTAACTATGGCTACACCTTC. Protein sequence: CASSLVSGDPNYGYTF.

The chain recombines TRBV11-2 with TRBJ2-3, with 13 bases that match TRBD2. This CDR3 contains 17 residues. CDR1 SGHAT and CDR2 FQNNGV come from the germline V gene. V shed 2 bases and J 7 bases; nucleotides not matched to a gene: 9. In DNA form, the CDR3 reads TGTGCCAGCAGCTTATCAACTAGCGGGAGGGCCAGAAATACGCAGTATTTT. Protein sequence: CASSLSTSGRARNTQYF.

The gene calls are TRBV2 and TRBJ1-2; unclear D gene. Germline V gene lookup returns CDR1 SNHLY and CDR2 FYNNEI. V lost 0 bases, J lost 1 base, and 12 bases lay in between. This CDR3 is built from 16 residues. CDR3 residues: CASSEALQRHNYGYTF. The CDR3 coding sequence is TGTGCCAGCAGTGAAGCGCTCCAGCGCCATAACTATGGCTACACCTTC.

The V gene is TRBV6-4, the J gene TRBJ2-3; TRBD2 matches at 10 bases. The CDR3 runs to 16 residues. Germline trimming cut 0 bases from V and 3 bases from J; bases unmatched to any gene: 3. Germline lookup yields CDR1 MRHNA and CDR2 SNTAGT. The CDR3 DNA reads TGTGCCAGCAGTGACTCCAGCGGGGGGGGTACAGATACGCAGTATTTT. This encodes CASSDSSGGGTDTQYF.

V and J are TRBV19 and TRBJ2-1; the match to TRBD1 covers 11 bases. Germline trimming cut 7 bases from V and 1 base from J; bases unmatched to any gene: 12. CDR3 length: 18 residues. Germline lookup yields CDR1 LNHDA and CDR2 SQIVND (reference sequence). CDR3: CASKPGQGVVGSYNEQFF. DNA for the CDR3: TGTGCCAGTAAGCCGGGACAGGGGGTGGTAGGGTCCTACAATGAGCAGTTCTTC.

The genes are TRBV6-2 or TRBV6-3 and TRBJ1-5; 9 nucleotides match TRBD1. CDR3 length: 19 amino acids. V gave up 0 bases and J gave up 0 bases; unmatched junction bases: 9. Germline assignment: CDR1 MNHEY and CDR2 SVGEGT. CDR3 loop: CASSYSNSGQGYSNQPQHF. The CDR3 nucleotides read TGTGCCAGCAGTTACTCTAACTCGGGACAGGGATATAGCAATCAGCCCCAGCATTTT.

This chain links TRBV11-2 with TRBJ1-3; possible D gene TRBD1, 5 bases. Germline V gene sequence: CDR1 SGHAT, CDR2 FQNNGV. The germline V and J ends were trimmed by 5 bases and 2 bases, with 13 bases remaining between them. This CDR3 contains 15 residues. The CDR3 DNA reads TGTGCCAGCAGCCCGACAGTCAGCGCTGGAAACACCATATATTTT. This translates into CASSPTVSAGNTIYF.

V and J are TRBV7-2 and TRBJ1-5, with D uncertain. CDR1 is SGHTA, CDR2 FQGNSA, per germline. The CDR3 spans 14 residues. V was trimmed by 0 bases and J by 5 bases, leaving 8 bases between them. The CDR3 bases are TGTGCCAGCAGCTTAGCCGGGGTTCATCAGCCCCAGCATTTT. The encoded protein is CASSLAGVHQPQHF. The full variable domain, in which reference TRBV7-2 and TRBJ1-5 provide the parts outside the CDR3, is GAGVSQSPSNKVTEKGKDVELRCDPISGHTALYWYRQSLGQGLEFLIYFQGNSAPDKSGLPSDRFSAERTGGSVSTLTIQRTQQEDSAVYLCASSLAGVHQPQHFGDGTRLSIL.

The genes are TRBV9 and TRBJ2-2, with TRBD2 matching 8 bases. The CDR3 has 15 amino acids. Germline CDR1 and CDR2: SGDLS and YYNGEE. V was pared by 3 bases and J by 1 base, with 2 bases of the junction left unmatched. Here the CDR3 DNA reads TGTGCCAGCAGCGCCCTAGCGGGGAACACCGGGGAGCTGTTTTTT. As protein: CASSALAGNTGELFF.

The chain combines TRBV15 with TRBJ1-2; 11 bases map to TRBD1. V was clipped by 5 bases and J by 7 bases; unmatched bases: 9. CDR1 LNHNV and CDR2 YYDKDF come from the germline V gene (reference sequence). The CDR3 runs 15 residues. The CDR3 protein is CATSSWTGGAVGYTF. The CDR3, as DNA: TGTGCCACCAGCTCCTGGACAGGGGGCGCGGTTGGCTACACCTTC.

The rearrangement uses TRBV7-9 and TRBJ2-7; D remains ambiguous. In germline, CDR1 is SEHNR, CDR2 FQNEAQ (reference sequence). V was clipped by 3 bases and J by 5 bases, with 5 bases between them. This CDR3 region has 11 residues. The CDR3 reads CASSFRDEQYF. The CDR3 coding sequence is TGTGCCAGCAGCTTTCGGGACGAGCAGTACTTC. Filled out from reference TRBV7-9 and TRBJ2-7, the complete variable domain reads DTGVSQNPRHKITKRGQNVTFRCDPISEHNRLYWYRQTLGQGPEFLTYFQNEAQLEKSRLLSDRFSAERPKGSFSTLEIQRTEQGDSAMYLCASSFRDEQYFGPGTRLTVT.

This clone was counted only a few times. The chain joins TRBV5-1 to TRBJ2-1; TRBD2 matches 13 bases. The CDR3 length is 15 residues. The V gene's germline CDR1 is SGHRS and CDR2 YFSETQ. Trimming at V came to 3 bases and at J to 7 bases, leaving 4 bases not matched to a gene. The CDR3 here is CASSSGTSGTNEQFF. CDR3 DNA sequence: TGCGCCAGCAGCTCCGGGACTAGCGGGACGAATGAGCAGTTCTTC.

The chain uses TRBV27 and TRBJ1-5; 7 nucleotides align to TRBD1. V dropped 5 bases and J dropped 2; count of bases not matched to a gene: 6. Germline CDR1 is MNHEY and CDR2 is SMNVEV (reference sequence). The CDR3 consists of 15 residues. The CDR3 DNA reads TGTGCCAGCAGTGACGACAGGGTTGGCAATCAGCCCCAGCATTTT. Translated, it gives CASSDDRVGNQPQHF.

The chain combines TRBV7-9 with TRBJ1-1; D is ambiguous. The CDR3 length is 14 residues. The ends were cut back, 4 bases at V and 3 bases at J, with 12 bases in the middle. CDR1 and CDR2 from the germline V gene are SEHNR and FQNEAQ (reference sequence). The CDR3: CASSSTGRDTEAFF. DNA for the CDR3: TGTGCCAGCAGCTCTACCGGGAGGGACACTGAAGCTTTCTTT.

The rearrangement links TRBV18 to TRBJ2-5; 8 bases map to TRBD2. V was pared by 6 bases and J by 0 bases, with 3 bases of the junction left unmatched. CDR3 length equals 14 residues. The germline gives CDR1 KGHSH, CDR2 LQKENI. The CDR3 sequence: CASSRSGDQETQYF. The CDR3 DNA follows: TGTGCCAGCTCCCGTAGCGGGGACCAAGAGACCCAGTACTTC.

The rearrangement uses TRBV6-1 and TRBJ2-2; 9 bases line up with TRBD2. The CDR3 runs 16 residues. Per the germline V gene, CDR1 is MNHNS and CDR2 is SASEGT. V lost 3 bases, J lost 5 bases, and 7 bases stayed unmatched. The CDR3 region is CASSDGLAGFTGELFF. Here the CDR3 DNA reads TGTGCCAGCAGTGACGGGCTAGCGGGGTTTACCGGGGAGCTGTTTTTT.

The V and J genes are TRBV12-3 or TRBV12-4 and TRBJ1-6; the D gene is possibly TRBD1 (5 bases). The ends were cut back, 5 bases at V and 5 bases at J, with 7 bases in the middle. There are 13 residues in the CDR3. The CDR3 nucleotides read TGTGCCAGCAGTGGACAAGATAATTCACCCCTCCACTTT. Its translation: CASSGQDNSPLHF.

This clone was counted once. The V call is TRBV11-3, the J call TRBJ2-1; TRBD2 is a possible D gene (5 bases). This CDR3 has 13 amino acids. In germline, CDR1 is SGHNT, CDR2 YENEEA. The V gene lost 8 bases and the J gene lost 7 bases, with 15 bases spanning the gap. Here the CDR3 DNA reads TGTGCCAGCTCACGGACTCCTTCTAATGAGCAGTTCTTC. This gives the protein CASSRTPSNEQFF.

This clone was counted between two and nine times. The chain carries TRBV3-1 (or the pseudogene TRBV3-2) and TRBJ1-2; 7 bases line up with TRBD1. V shed 0 bases, J shed 8 bases, and the junction held 12 bases outside the gene matches. Germline lookup yields CDR1 LGHDT and CDR2 YNNKEL (reference sequence). The CDR3 runs 16 residues. The CDR3 nucleotides read TGTGCCAGCAGCCAAGACCACAGGGGAAGGTCTGGCGGCTACACCTTC. Translated: CASSQDHRGRSGGYTF.

V and J are TRBV5-5 and TRBJ1-4, with 7 bases matching TRBD1. V was pared by 2 bases and J by 4 bases, with 8 bases of the junction left unmatched. From germline, CDR1 is SGHKS and CDR2 YYEKEE (reference sequence). The CDR3 has 16 residues. CDR3 residues: CASSFLTGRNNEKLFF. DNA for the CDR3: TGTGCCAGCAGCTTCTTGACAGGGAGGAATAATGAAAAACTGTTTTTT.

The chain joins TRBV7-9 to TRBJ1-2; TRBD1 matches at 8 bases. V shed 3 bases, J shed 3 bases, and the junction held 6 bases outside the gene matches. Germline loops: CDR1 SEHNR, CDR2 FQNEAQ (reference sequence). This CDR3 comprises 15 residues. CDR3 loop: CASSFDQGAYYGYTF. In DNA form, the CDR3 reads TGTGCCAGCAGCTTCGATCAGGGGGCCTACTATGGCTACACCTTC.

This clone has just a few counts. This chain connects TRBV29-1 to TRBJ2-1; the match to TRBD2 covers 10 bases. Germline CDR1 is SQVTM and CDR2 is ANQGSEA. The V and J ends lost 4 bases and 7 bases, in that order; junction bases with no gene match: 4. The length of the CDR3 is 13 residues. The CDR3 reads CSVARTSGNEQFF. DNA for the CDR3: TGCAGCGTTGCTAGGACTAGCGGAAATGAGCAGTTCTTC.

The chain carries TRBV28 and TRBJ1-1; possible D gene TRBD1, 5 bases. The V gene lost 5 bases and the J gene lost 2 bases, with 9 bases spanning the gap. CDR3 length: 13 amino acids. Germline lookup yields CDR1 MDHEN and CDR2 SYDVKM. The CDR3 protein is CASSDGHNTEAFF. As DNA, the CDR3 is TGTGCCAGCAGTGACGGACATAACACTGAAGCTTTCTTT.

V usage is TRBV4-1 and J usage is TRBJ2-7, with TRBD1 matching over 10 bases. Unmatched junction bases numbered 8, after V lost 3 bases and J lost 6 bases. This CDR3 is 15 amino acids long. From germline, CDR1 is MGHRA and CDR2 YSYEKL. The DNA for the CDR3 is TGCGCCAGCAGCCAGGAACCGGGACAGGGGTTCGAGCAGTACTTC. It codes for CASSQEPGQGFEQYF.

In regard to this clone: Distinct nucleotide sequences in the sample also encode this CDR3. This rearrangement joins TRBV10-3 to TRBJ1-2; D remains unclear. V was shortened by 0 bases and J by 4 bases, with 6 bases between the two germline ends. CDR1 and CDR2 from the germline V gene are ENHRY and SYGVKD. CDR3 length: 13 amino acids. The CDR3 loop is CAISESEAYGYTF. The CDR3 nucleotides read TGTGCCATCAGTGAGTCTGAAGCCTATGGCTACACCTTC.